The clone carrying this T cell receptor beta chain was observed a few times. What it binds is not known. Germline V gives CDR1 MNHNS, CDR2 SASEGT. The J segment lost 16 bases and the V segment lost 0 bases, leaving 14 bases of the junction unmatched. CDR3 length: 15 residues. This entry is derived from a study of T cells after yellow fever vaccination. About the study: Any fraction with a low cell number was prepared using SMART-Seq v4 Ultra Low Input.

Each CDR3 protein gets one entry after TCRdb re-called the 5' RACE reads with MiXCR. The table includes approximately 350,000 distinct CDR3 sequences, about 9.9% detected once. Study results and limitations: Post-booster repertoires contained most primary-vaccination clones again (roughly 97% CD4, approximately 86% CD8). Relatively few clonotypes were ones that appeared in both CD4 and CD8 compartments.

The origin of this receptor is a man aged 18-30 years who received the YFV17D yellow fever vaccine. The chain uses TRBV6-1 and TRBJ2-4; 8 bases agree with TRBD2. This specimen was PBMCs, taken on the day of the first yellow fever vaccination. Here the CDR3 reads CASSEAGGVPSSRYF. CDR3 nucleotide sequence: TGTGCCAGCAGTGAAGCCGGGGGGGTCCCCTCCTCCCGATACTTC.